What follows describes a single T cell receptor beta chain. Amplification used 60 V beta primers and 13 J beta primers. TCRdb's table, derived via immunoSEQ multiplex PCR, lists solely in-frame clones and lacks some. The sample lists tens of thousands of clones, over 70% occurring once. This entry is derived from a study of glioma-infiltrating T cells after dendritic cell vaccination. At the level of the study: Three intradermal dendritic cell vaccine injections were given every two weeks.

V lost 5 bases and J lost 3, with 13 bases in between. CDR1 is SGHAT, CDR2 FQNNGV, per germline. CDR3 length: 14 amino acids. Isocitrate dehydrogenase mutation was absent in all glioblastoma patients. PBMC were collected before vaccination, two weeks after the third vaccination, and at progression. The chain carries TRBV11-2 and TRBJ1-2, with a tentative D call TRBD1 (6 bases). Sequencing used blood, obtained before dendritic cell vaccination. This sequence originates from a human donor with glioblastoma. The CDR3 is CASSHSGTYYGYTF. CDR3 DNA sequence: TGTGCCAGCAGCCATTCCGGGACATACTATGGCTACACCTTC.